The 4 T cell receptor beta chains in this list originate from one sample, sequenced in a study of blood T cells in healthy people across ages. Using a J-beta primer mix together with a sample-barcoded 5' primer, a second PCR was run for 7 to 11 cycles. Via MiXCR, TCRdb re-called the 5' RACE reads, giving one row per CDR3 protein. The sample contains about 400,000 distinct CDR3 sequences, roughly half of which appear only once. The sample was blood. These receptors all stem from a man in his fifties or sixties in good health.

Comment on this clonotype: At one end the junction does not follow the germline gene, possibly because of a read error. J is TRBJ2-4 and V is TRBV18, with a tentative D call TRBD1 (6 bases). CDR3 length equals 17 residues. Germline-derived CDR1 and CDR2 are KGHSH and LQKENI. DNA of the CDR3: TGTGCCAGCTCGCCACAGGAAGTCGGACAGGCCAAAAACATTCAGTACTTC. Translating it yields CASSPQEVGQAKNIQYF.

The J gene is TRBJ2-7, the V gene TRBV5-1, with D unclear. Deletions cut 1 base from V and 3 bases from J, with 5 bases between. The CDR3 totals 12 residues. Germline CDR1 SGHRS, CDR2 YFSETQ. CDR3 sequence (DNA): TGCGCCAGCAGCTTGCCACACTACGAGCAGTACTTC. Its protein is CASSLPHYEQYF. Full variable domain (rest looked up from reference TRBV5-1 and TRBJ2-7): KAGVTQTPRYLIKTRGQQVTLSCSPISGHRSVSWYQQTPGQGLQFLFEYFSETQRNKGNFPGRFSGRQFSNSRSEMNVSTLELGDSALYLCASSLPHYEQYFGPGTRLTVT.

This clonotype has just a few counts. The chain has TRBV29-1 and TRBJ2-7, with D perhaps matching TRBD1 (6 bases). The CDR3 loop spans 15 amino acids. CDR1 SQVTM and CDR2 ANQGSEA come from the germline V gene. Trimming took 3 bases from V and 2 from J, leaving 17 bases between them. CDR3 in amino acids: CSVEGRGQYPYEQYF. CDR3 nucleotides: TGCAGCGTTGAGGGACGCGGACAGTACCCCTACGAGCAGTACTTC.

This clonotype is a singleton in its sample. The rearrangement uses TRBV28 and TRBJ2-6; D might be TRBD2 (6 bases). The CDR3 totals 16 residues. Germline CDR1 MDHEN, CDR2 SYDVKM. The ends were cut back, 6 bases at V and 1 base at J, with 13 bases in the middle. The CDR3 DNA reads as TGTGCCAGCAGCCCCGGGAGTAATTCTGGGGCCAACGTCCTGACTTTC. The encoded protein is CASSPGSNSGANVLTF.